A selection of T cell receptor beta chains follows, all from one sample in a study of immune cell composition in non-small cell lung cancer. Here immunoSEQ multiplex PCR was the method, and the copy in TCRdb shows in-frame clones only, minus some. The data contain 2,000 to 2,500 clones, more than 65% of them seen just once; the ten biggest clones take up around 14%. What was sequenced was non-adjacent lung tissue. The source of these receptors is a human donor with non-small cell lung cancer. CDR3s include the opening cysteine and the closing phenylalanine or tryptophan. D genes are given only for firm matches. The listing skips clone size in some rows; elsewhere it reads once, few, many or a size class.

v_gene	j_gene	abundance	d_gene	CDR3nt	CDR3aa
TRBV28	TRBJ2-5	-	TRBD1	TGTGCCAGCCGGGGGTCCCCTCCGGGACAGGGTTGGGAGACCCAGTACTTC	CASRGSPPGQGWETQYF
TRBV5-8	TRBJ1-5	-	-	TGTGCCAGCAGGACAGGCCCGATCAATCAGCCCCAGCATTTT	CASRTGPINQPQHF
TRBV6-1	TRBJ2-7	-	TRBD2	TGTGCCAGCGGAACTAGCGACTTTTACGAGCAGTACTTC	CASGTSDFYEQYF
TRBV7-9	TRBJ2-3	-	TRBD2	TGTGCCAGCAGCTGGAGTAGCGGGGCGACGGATACGCAGTATTTT	CASSWSSGATDTQYF
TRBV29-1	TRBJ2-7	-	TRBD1	TGCAGCGTTGAAGGGGACAGGGGGTCCTACGAGCAGTACTTC	CSVEGDRGSYEQYF
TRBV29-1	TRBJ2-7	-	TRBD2	TGCAGCGTTGTGACTAGCGGGAGTATCAACGAGCAGTACTTC	CSVVTSGSINEQYF
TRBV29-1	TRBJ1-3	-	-	TGCAGCTTCACAGGGCCTGGAAACACCATATATTTT	CSFTGPGNTIYF
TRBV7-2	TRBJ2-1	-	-	TGTGCCAGCAGCTCCCAAAATGCGAATGAGCAGTTCTTC	CASSSQNANEQFF
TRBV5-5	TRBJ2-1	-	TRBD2	TGTGCCAGCAGCTTGGCGCCGGGACTAGCTAACAATGAGCAGTTCTTC	CASSLAPGLANNEQFF
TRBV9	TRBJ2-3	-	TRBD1	TGTGCCAGCAGCGTAGAGGGACAGGGACTGAGCACAGATACGCAGTATTTT	CASSVEGQGLSTDTQYF
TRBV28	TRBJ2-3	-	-	TGTGCCAGCAGTTTCCCGGGGATTCAAAGCACAGATACGCAGTATTTT	CASSFPGIQSTDTQYF
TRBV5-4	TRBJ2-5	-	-	TGTGCCAGCAGCTCCGCCGGGACAACTTTAGAGACCCAGTACTTC	CASSSAGTTLETQYF
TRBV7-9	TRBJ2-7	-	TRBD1	TGTGCCAGCAGCGCAACGGGACAGGGCATATTACCCTACGAGCAGTACTTC	CASSATGQGILPYEQYF
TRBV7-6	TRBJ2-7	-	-	TGTGCCAGCAGCTTAGCGAGCTCCTACGAGCAGTACTTC	CASSLASSYEQYF
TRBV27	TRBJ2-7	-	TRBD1	TGTGCCAGTACCTCACGTCAGGGGGCGCAGTCCTACGAGCAGTACTTC	CASTSRQGAQSYEQYF
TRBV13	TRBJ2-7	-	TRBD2	TGTGCCAGCAGCTCGAAAGCGGGAGTGGTCTACGAGCAGTACTTC	CASSSKAGVVYEQYF
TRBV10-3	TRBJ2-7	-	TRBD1	TGTGCCATCACTGACAGGGCTAGCTCCTACGAGCAGTACTTC	CAITDRASSYEQYF
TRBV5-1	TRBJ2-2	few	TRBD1	TGCGCCAGCAGCCTAACCACAGGGGCCGGGGAGCTGTTTTTT	CASSLTTGAGELFF
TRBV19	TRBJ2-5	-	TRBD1	TGTGCCAGTAGACAGACAGGGGGGGGAGAGACCCAGTACTTC	CASRQTGGGETQYF
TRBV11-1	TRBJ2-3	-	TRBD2	TGTGCCAGCAGCTTCAGCGGGAGCGGCGCAGATACGCAGTATTTT	CASSFSGSGADTQYF
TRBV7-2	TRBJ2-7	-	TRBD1	TGTGCCAGCAGCTTAGACCCCGGGACAGGGGGCGAGCAGTACTTC	CASSLDPGTGGEQYF
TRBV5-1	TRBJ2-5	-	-	TGCGCCAGCAGCTTGGCGCAGAAAGAGACCCAGTACTTC	CASSLAQKETQYF
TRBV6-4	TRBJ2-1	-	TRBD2	TGTGCCAGCAGCCCGGGACTAGCGGGGTACAATGAGCAGTTCTTC	CASSPGLAGYNEQFF
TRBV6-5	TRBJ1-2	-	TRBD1	TGTGCCAGCAGGCGGGACAGAGCTAACTATGGCTACACCTTC	CASRRDRANYGYTF
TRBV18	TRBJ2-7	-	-	TGTGCCAGCTCACCGGGTTCAGCCTCCCTCGGGGAGCAGTACTTC	CASSPGSASLGEQYF
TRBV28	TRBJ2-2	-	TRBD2	TGTGCCAGCAGTTCCGGACTAGCGAGGACCGGGGAGCTGTTTTTT	CASSSGLARTGELFF
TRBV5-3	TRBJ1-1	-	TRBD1	TGTGCCAGCAGCTTCGCACAGGGGGCCCGGACTGAAGCTTTCTTT	CASSFAQGARTEAFF
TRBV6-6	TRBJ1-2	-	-	TGTGCCAGCACCAAACGGGGGGAACTCTATGGCTACACCTTC	CASTKRGELYGYTF
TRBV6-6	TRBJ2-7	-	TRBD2	TGTGCCAGCAGTCCAACTAGCGGGACGTCCTACGAGCAGTACTTC	CASSPTSGTSYEQYF
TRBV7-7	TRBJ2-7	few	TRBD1	TGTGCTAGCAGCCCCGGACAGGGGGCTTATGGCGAGCAGTACTTC	CASSPGQGAYGEQYF
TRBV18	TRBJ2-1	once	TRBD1	TGTGCCAGCTCACCCCAGACAGGGTTGAATGAGCAGTTCTTC	CASSPQTGLNEQFF
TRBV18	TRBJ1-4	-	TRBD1	TGTGCCAGCTCACCATACGGGACAGGCCCTAATGAAAAACTGTTTTTT	CASSPYGTGPNEKLFF
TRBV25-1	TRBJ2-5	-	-	TGTGCCAGCAGTGGGTATCGACAGACTCAAGAGACCCAGTACTTC	CASSGYRQTQETQYF
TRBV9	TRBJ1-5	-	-	TGTGCCAGCAGCGCTCTAGGGGTCGTCAATCAGCCCCAGCATTTT	CASSALGVVNQPQHF
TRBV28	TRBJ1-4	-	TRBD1	TGTGCCAGCAGTTTACCATTTTTGGGTTCAGGGGGTGAAAAACTGTTTTTT	CASSLPFLGSGGEKLFF
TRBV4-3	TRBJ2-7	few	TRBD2	TGCGCCAGCAGCCAAGAAACTGCTAGCGGGAGCGGTCAGTACTTC	CASSQETASGSGQYF
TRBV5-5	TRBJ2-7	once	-	TGTGCCAGCAGCTTGGGGGCTCTCTCCTACGAGCAGTACTTC	CASSLGALSYEQYF
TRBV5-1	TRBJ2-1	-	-	TGCGCCAGCAGCTTAGGAGGCCAGACCTACAATGAGCAGTTCTTC	CASSLGGQTYNEQFF
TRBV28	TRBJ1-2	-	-	TGTGCCAGCACCCCACATACCATCTCAGCTAACTATGGCTACACCTTC	CASTPHTISANYGYTF
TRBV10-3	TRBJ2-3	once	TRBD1	TGTGCCATCAGTGTGGAGGCAGGGGGCCGGGATACGCAGTATTTT	CAISVEAGGRDTQYF
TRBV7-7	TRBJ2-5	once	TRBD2	TGTGCTAGCAGTAAACGGACTAGCAGTCAAGAGACCCAGTACTTC	CASSKRTSSQETQYF
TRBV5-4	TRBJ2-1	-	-	TGTGCCAGCAGCTTGGACCTTTATAGTGAGCAGTTCTTC	CASSLDLYSEQFF
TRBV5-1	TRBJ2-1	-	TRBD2	TGCGCCAGCAGCTTCACTAGCGGGAGGATTAATGAGCAGTTCTTC	CASSFTSGRINEQFF
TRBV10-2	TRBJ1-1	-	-	TGCGCCACGCTAGGCGGGAACACTGAAGCTTTCTTT	CATLGGNTEAFF
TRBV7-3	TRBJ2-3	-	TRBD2	TGTGCCAGCAGCTTCAGCGGGAGTTTGACAGATACGCAGTATTTT	CASSFSGSLTDTQYF
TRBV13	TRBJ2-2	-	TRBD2	TGTGCCAGCAGCCGACTAGCGGGAGTCACCGGGGAGCTGTTTTTT	CASSRLAGVTGELFF
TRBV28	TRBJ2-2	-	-	TGTGCCAGCAGCGGAGGGGGGGGAACCGGGGAGCTGTTTTTT	CASSGGGGTGELFF
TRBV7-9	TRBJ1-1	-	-	TGTGCCAGCAGCGCCGACAGCATGAACACTGAAGCTTTCTTT	CASSADSMNTEAFF
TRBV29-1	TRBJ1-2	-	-	TGCAGCGCGCATTTGGTAGGGGCTAGTGGCTACACCTTC	CSAHLVGASGYTF
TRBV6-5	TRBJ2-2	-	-	TGTGCCAGCAGTGTACTTACCGGGGAGCTGTTTTTT	CASSVLTGELFF
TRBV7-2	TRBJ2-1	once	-	TGTGCCAGCAGCTTAGCCCGGGACTCTTTCGATGAGCAGTTCTTC	CASSLARDSFDEQFF
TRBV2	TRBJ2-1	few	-	TGTGCCAGCACCCTACTAGAGCAGTTCTTC	CASTLLEQFF
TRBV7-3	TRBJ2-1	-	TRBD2	TGTGCCAGCAGCCAAACACCAGGGACTAGCGGGAATGAGCAGTTCTTC	CASSQTPGTSGNEQFF
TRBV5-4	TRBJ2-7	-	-	TGTGCCAGCAGCTTGGATGTGCAGGGCCCGGACGAGCAGTACTTC	CASSLDVQGPDEQYF
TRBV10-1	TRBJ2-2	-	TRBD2	TGCGCCAGCAGTCTAGCGGGAGGGCCCAGCGGGGAGCTGTTTTTT	CASSLAGGPSGELFF